Given below is one TCR beta chain in context. Its cognate antigen is unknown. The data belong to a study of CD8 T cells in Susac syndrome. After extraction with the RNeasy kit, about 0.45 to 1 ug of the RNA was reverse transcribed using random hexamers. Across 54 Vbeta and 13 Jbeta, immunoSEQ multiplex PCR amplified TCR beta CDR3. TCRdb re-analysed the immunoSEQ multiplex PCR reads in MiXCR, keeping a single row per CDR3 protein. The sample lists 55,000 to 70,000 distinct CDR3 sequences, just under 95% seen once, with 0.24% in the top ten. The germline gives CDR1 GTSNPN, CDR2 SVGIG (reference sequence). The CDR3 covers 13 residues. V was clipped by 7 bases and J by 5 bases; unmatched bases: 9. Study results and caveats: The study admitted that it had a relatively small number of individuals in its TCR sequencing and HLA analysis.

The CD8+ and CD4+ T cells were isolated magnetically using a negative isolation approach, whereas the TEMRA cells were enriched by FACS. The chain links TRBV30 to TRBJ2-7; TRBD1 agrees at 9 bases. The receptor's source is a human donor in good health. The material sequenced was CD8+ T cells from PBMCs. The CDR3 DNA sequence: TGTGCCTTCACCGGGACAGGGAATGACGAGCAGTACTTC. Encoded protein: CAFTGTGNDEQYF.